The present T cell receptor beta chain was sequenced within a study of beta chain features in type 1 diabetes. Study summary: Examination of sorted cells across all samples involved around 100,000,000 cells. General study points: The similarity of naive, central memory and Treg TCRB repertoires appeared greater among patients than among healthy donors. VDJ junctions in type 1 diabetes patients carried more deletions and fewer insertions. Shortening that was moderate but significant affected the TCRB CDR3s of Type 1 diabetes patients in all four CD4+ subsets.

Note on this clone: Its antigen is unidentified.

The CDR3 is made up of 14 amino acids. J lost 1 base, V lost 4 bases, and 5 bases had no gene match. Per germline, CDR1 GTSNPN and CDR2 SVGIG (reference sequence). Of the isolated RNA, all was reverse transcribed, and so the sequenced material was expressed TCRB transcripts. Reads from naive, central memory and regulatory T cell samples averaged roughly 3.6 million. Sequenced by immunoSEQ multiplex PCR; TCRdb stores in-frame clones only, minus some. The sample has approximately 170,000 clones; roughly 65% are singletons. The receptor's source is a man aged 25-45 years with type 1 diabetes. The rearrangement uses TRBV30 and TRBJ1-1; TRBD1 matches 8 bases. The sequenced sample was naive CD4+ T cells from blood. CDR3 sequence reads: CAWTQGAANTEAFF. The CDR3 nucleotides are TGTGCCTGGACTCAGGGGGCCGCGAACACTGAAGCTTTCTTT.